One sample yielded the 11 T cell receptor beta chains listed below, sequenced in a study of cytomegalovirus exposure and HLA in healthy donors. The primer mix had 60 Vbeta and 13 Jbeta primers. Only in-frame clones appear in the TCRdb table, and some are missing; sequencing was by immunoSEQ multiplex PCR. The data hold some 180,000 clones, with 70% to 80% observed a single time. Sequenced material: PBMCs. The origin of the receptors is a young man in good health and CMV-seronegative.

The chain links TRBV5-1 to TRBJ1-1; no definite D call. There are 14 residues in the CDR3. Deletions cut 1 base from V and 2 bases from J, with 9 bases between. Germline CDR1 SGHRS, CDR2 YFSETQ. CDR3 in amino acids: CASSLYQINTEAFF. The DNA for the CDR3 is TGCGCCAGCAGCTTGTATCAGATTAACACTGAAGCTTTCTTT.

V and J are TRBV6-6 and TRBJ2-2; 9 bases are shared with TRBD2. The length of the CDR3 is 16 residues. J lost 4 bases, V lost 8 bases, and 11 bases had no gene match. Germline lookup yields CDR1 MNHNY and CDR2 SVGAGI (reference sequence). CDR3 in amino acids: CASSRAGGLGTGELFF. The CDR3 bases are TGTGCCAGCTCGCGAGCGGGGGGCCTGGGCACCGGGGAGCTGTTTTTT.

This clone was observed a handful of times. V gene TRBV25-1 combines with J gene TRBJ1-1; weak D call: TRBD1 (5 bases). The CDR3 contains 15 residues. Trimming left V 4 bases short and J 5 bases short, with 17 bases between. In germline, CDR1 is MGHDK, CDR2 SYGVNS. The CDR3 region has the DNA TGTGCCAGCAGTGCCCGCCCGGGGGTAGGGACTGAAGCTTTCTTT. Protein sequence: CASSARPGVGTEAFF.

V and J are TRBV6-1 and TRBJ2-2; D remains unclear. CDR1 is MNHNS and CDR2 is SASEGT in the germline V gene. The CDR3 is made up of 11 amino acids. V gave up 8 bases and J gave up 7 bases, with 8 bases separating them. The CDR3 DNA reads as TGTGCCAGCCCCCGGTACGGGGAGCTGTTTTTT. Amino acids: CASPRYGELFF.

The gene calls are TRBV19 and TRBJ2-5; TRBD1 aligns across 10 bases. After removal of 5 bases from V and 5 bases from J, the junction contained 8 bases not matched to a gene. The CDR3 extends over 15 amino acids. Germline V lookup: CDR1 LNHDA, CDR2 SQIVND (reference sequence). The CDR3 sequence is CASSPRTGGAETQYF. In DNA, the CDR3 is TGTGCCAGTAGTCCCCGGACAGGGGGTGCGGAGACCCAGTACTTC.

This clone was counted between two and nine times. This chain connects TRBV11-2 to TRBJ2-7; 8 bases map to TRBD2. V gave up 4 bases and J gave up 5 bases; unmatched junction bases: 13. The CDR3 sequence is 16 residues long. Per the germline V gene, CDR1 is SGHAT and CDR2 is FQNNGV. The CDR3, as DNA: TGTGCCAGCAGCTCGTACCCGGGGGGGGTGGTAAACGAGCAGTACTTC. Translated, it gives CASSSYPGGVVNEQYF.

The chain links TRBV9 to TRBJ1-5; TRBD1 agrees at 8 bases. The length of the CDR3 is 21 residues. Germline CDR1 and CDR2: SGDLS and YYNGEE. The ends lost 1 base at V and 3 bases at J; junction bases unmatched: 21. CDR3 nucleotide sequence: TGTGCCAGCAGCGTAATTTACTCGTCTTCGTCCCGGGACAGGATCAATCAGCCCCAGCATTTT. Protein sequence: CASSVIYSSSSRDRINQPQHF.

The chain links TRBV19 to TRBJ1-2; the D gene is possibly TRBD1 (6 bases). The CDR3 totals 15 residues. With 4 bases removed from V and 2 bases from J, the gap between germline ends came to 14 bases. The germline V gene has CDR1 LNHDA and CDR2 SQIVND (reference sequence). The CDR3 sequence is CASSTDRQANYGYTF. CDR3 in DNA: TGTGCCAGTAGTACGGATCGACAGGCCAACTATGGCTACACCTTC.

The chain employs TRBV6-6 and TRBJ2-7; 12 bases line up with TRBD2. Germline CDR1 MNHNY, CDR2 SVGAGI (reference sequence). V was clipped by 6 bases and J by 0 bases; unmatched bases: 6. This CDR3 contains 16 residues. CDR3 protein: CASSSPTSGSSYEQYF. The CDR3 coding sequence is TGTGCCAGCAGCTCACCGACTAGCGGGAGCTCCTACGAGCAGTACTTC.

This sequence joins TRBV7-9 and TRBJ2-7, with TRBD1 identical over 9 bases. V was pared by 5 bases and J by 5 bases, with 7 bases of the junction left unmatched. The CDR3 has 14 residues. From germline, CDR1 is SEHNR and CDR2 FQNEAQ (reference sequence). CDR3 nucleotides: TGTGCCAGCAGCAGCCGGGACAGGGATGACGAGCAGTACTTC. Translation: CASSSRDRDDEQYF.

The chain is built from TRBV27 and TRBJ1-4; D not certain. The CDR3 sequence is 13 residues long. Germline lookup yields CDR1 MNHEY and CDR2 SMNVEV (reference sequence). Between the trimmed V and J ends, which lost 7 bases and 2 bases, there was a span of 8 bases. CDR3 sequence: CASKRRTNEKLFF. The CDR3 coding sequence is TGTGCCAGCAAGCGCCGGACTAATGAAAAACTGTTTTTT.